What follows are 23 T cell receptor beta chains derived from one specimen sequenced in a study of blood T cell repertoires in COVID-19. Profiled with immunoSEQ multiplex PCR; TCRdb holds only in-frame clones, not every one. The sample shows about 100,000 clones, about 77% of them seen only once. Sequencing used peripheral blood. These receptors all stem from a man between 65 and 85 years old with active or convalescent COVID-19.

The chain couples TRBV12-3 or TRBV12-4 to TRBJ1-5; the D is unclear. The CDR3 runs 12 residues. V lost 3 bases, J lost 7 bases, and 7 bases lay in between. The CDR3 sequence: CASSFGRQPQHF. CDR3 nucleotide sequence: TGTGCCAGCAGTTTCGGGAGGCAGCCCCAGCATTTT.

This sequence joins TRBV19 and TRBJ1-2; TRBD1 matches 7 bases. Per the germline V gene, CDR1 is LNHDA and CDR2 is SQIVND (reference sequence). There are 14 residues in the CDR3. The junction had 11 bases not matched to a gene; V was cut back by 7 bases and J by 6 bases. In nucleotides, the CDR3 is TGTGCCAGTACCTACCTCGACAGGGCCAATGGCTACACCTTC. Protein: CASTYLDRANGYTF. Based on the CDR3 plus reference TRBV19 and TRBJ1-2, the full variable domain is DGGITQSPKYLFRKEGQNVTLSCEQNLNHDAMYWYRQDPGQGLRLIYYSQIVNDFQKGDIAEGYSVSREKKESFPLTVTSAQKNPTAFYLCASTYLDRANGYTFGSGTRLTVV.

This chain joins TRBV2 and TRBJ2-7, with TRBD2 identical over 11 bases. V lost 7 bases and J lost 7; bases outside the gene matches: 18. The CDR3 covers 17 residues. From germline, CDR1 is SNHLY and CDR2 FYNNEI. This chain's CDR3 is CASISTSGEPGTMEQYF. The CDR3 DNA is TGTGCCAGCATATCGACTAGCGGGGAGCCCGGAACGATGGAGCAGTACTTC.

The V and J genes are TRBV11-2 and TRBJ2-7; D remains ambiguous. CDR1 and CDR2 (germline): SGHAT, FQNNGV. The CDR3 contains 14 residues. The V and J ends lost 0 bases and 1 base respectively, with 7 bases between them. The CDR3 sequence: CASSLDWQSYEQYF. CDR3 nucleotide sequence: TGTGCCAGCAGCTTAGATTGGCAGTCCTACGAGCAGTACTTC.

The gene calls are TRBV6-5 and TRBJ2-3, with a weak D call TRBD2 (5 bases). V dropped 0 bases and J dropped 4 bases, with 11 bases sitting between them. Germline V CDR1 and CDR2: MNHEY, SVGAGI. The CDR3 sequence is 15 residues long. This CDR3 reads CASSYSPGRSDTQYF. CDR3 bases: TGTGCCAGCAGTTACTCCCCGGGAAGGTCAGATACGCAGTATTTT.

This clone was recorded only once. The J gene is TRBJ2-6, the V gene TRBV2, with D perhaps matching TRBD1 (5 bases). CDR3 size: 15 residues. Looked up from germline, CDR1 is SNHLY and CDR2 is FYNNEI. Trimming took off 4 bases at V and 4 bases at J, with 11 bases between the two ends. CDR3 nucleotide sequence: TGTGCCAGCAGTGCGACAGTAACGGGGGCCAACGTCCTGACTTTC. It encodes CASSATVTGANVLTF.

The chain links TRBV5-1 to TRBJ1-4, with 8 bases matching TRBD1. The germline V gene has CDR1 SGHRS and CDR2 YFSETQ. CDR3 length: 15 amino acids. J was trimmed by 7 bases and V by 4 bases; bases with no gene match: 9. The CDR3 bases are TGCGCCAGCAGCGTTGACAGGGGCGGCGGTGAAAAACTGTTTTTT. As protein: CASSVDRGGGEKLFF.

With respect to this clone: Within the sample, other DNA sequences also encode this same CDR3. The chain carries TRBV5-1 and TRBJ2-2; 11 bases map to TRBD1. The CDR3 is 15 residues long. V shed 4 bases and J 5 bases; nucleotides not matched to a gene: 4. In germline, CDR1 is SGHRS, CDR2 YFSETQ. In DNA form, the CDR3 reads TGCGCCAGCAGCCCCGGACAGGGGGCGACCGGGGAGCTGTTTTTT. Amino acids: CASSPGQGATGELFF.

This sequence joins TRBV12-3 or TRBV12-4 and TRBJ1-1; D might be TRBD1 (5 bases). The CDR3 totals 13 residues. Trimming pared 2 bases from V and 4 bases from J, leaving 8 bases between. The CDR3 nucleotides are TGTGCCAGCAGTTTACAGGGTACCACTGAAGCTTTCTTT. This encodes CASSLQGTTEAFF.

In DNA, the CDR3 is TGTGCCAGCAGCGTAGGAGGGGGCAGCCAGAGCTATGGCTACACCTTC. This gives the protein CASSVGGGSQSYGYTF. The chain employs TRBV9 and TRBJ1-2, with 7 bases aligning to TRBD1. There are 16 residues in the CDR3. Per the germline V gene, CDR1 is SGDLS and CDR2 is YYNGEE. With V trimmed by 0 bases and J by 4 bases, 9 bases remained unmatched.

This chain links TRBV7-8 with TRBJ1-6; the D gene is possibly TRBD1 (5 bases). The CDR3 length is 15 residues. CDR1 SGHVS and CDR2 FQNEAQ come from the germline V gene. V was clipped by 0 bases and J by 4 bases, with 7 bases between them. The CDR3 loop is CASSLAQGYNSPLHF. CDR3 DNA sequence: TGTGCCAGCAGCTTAGCCCAGGGTTATAATTCACCCCTCCACTTT.

This clone appeared a few times. The J gene is TRBJ1-2, the V gene TRBV25-1; 7 bases match TRBD1. The germline CDR1 and CDR2 sequences are MGHDK and SYGVNS. CDR3 length: 14 amino acids. With V trimmed by 3 bases and J by 5 bases, 6 bases remained unmatched. The CDR3 here is CASSEGTGAYGYTF. CDR3 sequence (DNA): TGTGCCAGCAGTGAGGGTACAGGGGCGTATGGCTACACCTTC.

V usage is TRBV19 and J usage is TRBJ1-5; 8 bases align to TRBD1. CDR1 LNHDA and CDR2 SQIVND come from the germline V gene (reference sequence). Trimming removed 6 bases from V and 4 bases from J; junction bases left unmatched: 5. The length of the CDR3 is 14 residues. CDR3 nucleotides: TGTGCCAGTAGGCCAGGGGGCAGGAATCAGCCCCAGCATTTT. Translated: CASRPGGRNQPQHF.

This clone was found once. The chain combines TRBV18 with TRBJ2-3; no clear D gene. Germline values: CDR1 KGHSH, CDR2 LQKENI. With 6 bases removed from V and 3 bases from J, the gap between germline ends came to 4 bases. The CDR3 loop spans 11 amino acids. The CDR3 loop is CASSRTDTQYF. Written as DNA, the CDR3 is TGTGCCAGCTCTAGAACAGATACGCAGTATTTT.

This clone has only one observation. The chain has TRBV3-1 (or the pseudogene TRBV3-2) and TRBJ2-7; no reliable D call. This CDR3 is 12 amino acids long. Per germline, CDR1 LGHDT and CDR2 YNNKEL (reference sequence). The V and J ends lost 3 bases and 4 bases respectively, with 7 bases between them. CDR3 residues: CASSHSVYEQYF. The CDR3 DNA sequence: TGTGCCAGCAGCCATTCGGTTTACGAGCAGTACTTC.

The gene calls are TRBV6-1 and TRBJ2-5, with 9 bases that match TRBD1. Germline trimming cut 3 bases from V and 1 base from J; bases unmatched to any gene: 0. CDR1 and CDR2 (germline): MNHNS, SASEGT. The CDR3 has 14 residues. The CDR3 DNA reads as TGTGCCAGCAGTGAGACAGGGGGCCAAGAGACCCAGTACTTC. It translates to CASSETGGQETQYF.

The rearrangement joins TRBV27 to TRBJ2-3; no firm D call. The length of the CDR3 is 12 residues. In germline, CDR1 is MNHEY, CDR2 SMNVEV (reference sequence). V gave up 6 bases and J gave up 3 bases, with 7 bases separating them. CDR3 in amino acids: CASSTLTDTQYF. Here the CDR3 DNA reads TGTGCCAGCAGCACCCTAACAGATACGCAGTATTTT.

J is TRBJ1-1 and V is TRBV5-1; D gene ambiguous. This CDR3 spans 13 amino acids. Trimming pared 0 bases from V and 6 bases from J, leaving 9 bases between. Germline V gene sequence: CDR1 SGHRS, CDR2 YFSETQ. The CDR3 nucleotides are TGCGCCAGCAGCTTGGGGCCCCACGCTGAAGCTTTCTTT. Translation gives CASSLGPHAEAFF. The entire variable domain, with the rest obtained from reference TRBV5-1 and TRBJ1-1, is as follows: KAGVTQTPRYLIKTRGQQVTLSCSPISGHRSVSWYQQTPGQGLQFLFEYFSETQRNKGNFPGRFSGRQFSNSRSEMNVSTLELGDSALYLCASSLGPHAEAFFGQGTRLTVV.

The J gene is TRBJ1-1, the V gene TRBV4-3, with a weak D call TRBD1 (6 bases). There are 16 residues in the CDR3. Trimming shortened V by 0 bases and J by 8 bases, and 19 bases separated the two germline ends. Germline values: CDR1 LGHNA, CDR2 YSLEER. CDR3 DNA sequence: TGCGCCAGCAGCCAAGATAGGGGTCCAGGGGCAATGGAAGCTTTCTTT. Translated: CASSQDRGPGAMEAFF.

The chain recombines TRBV2 with TRBJ2-3, with 10 bases lining up with TRBD2. Germline lookup yields CDR1 SNHLY and CDR2 FYNNEI. The length of the CDR3 is 20 residues. The V gene end was trimmed by 6 bases and the J gene end by 0 bases; junction bases not matched to a gene: 18. This CDR3 reads CASSSPASGRGGISTDTQYF. CDR3 bases: TGTGCCAGCAGCTCCCCGGCTAGCGGGAGAGGGGGGATTAGCACAGATACGCAGTATTTT.

The rearrangement joins TRBV13 to TRBJ2-6; 8 bases align to TRBD1. Germline V lookup: CDR1 PRHDT, CDR2 FYEKMQ (reference sequence). The V gene end was trimmed by 5 bases and the J gene end by 0 bases; junction bases not matched to a gene: 9. The CDR3 consists of 18 residues. CDR3 in DNA: TGTGCCAGCAGCCCCCAGACAGGGGCTTACTCTGGGGCCAACGTCCTGACTTTC. Translated, it gives CASSPQTGAYSGANVLTF.

The rearrangement joins TRBV4-2 to TRBJ1-1, with a tentative D call TRBD1 (5 bases). Germline V CDR1 and CDR2: LGHNA, YNFKEQ. The V end lost 1 base, the J end lost 5 bases, and 14 bases lay between the germline ends. This CDR3 comprises 15 residues. CDR3 residues: CASSQGQGGLTEAFF. CDR3 bases: TGTGCCAGCAGCCAAGGGCAGGGAGGTTTGACTGAAGCTTTCTTT.

The V and J genes are TRBV5-5 and TRBJ1-5, with D unresolved. The CDR3 contains 15 residues. CDR1 and CDR2 from the germline V gene are SGHKS and YYEKEE (reference sequence). V was pared by 3 bases and J by 4 bases, with 14 bases between. The CDR3 region is CASSSGEALNQPQHF. The CDR3, as DNA: TGTGCCAGCAGCTCCGGGGAAGCCTTAAATCAGCCCCAGCATTTT.